Below are 29 T cell receptor beta chains sequenced from a single sample in a study of HIV-infected patients and healthy controls. cDNA was made from roughly 470 ng RNA using alpha and beta constant primers. Each of the alpha and beta chains got its own library through chain-specific third strand synthesis with indices. TCRdb re-called the 5' RACE reads with MiXCR, one entry per CDR3 protein. The table includes roughly 9,800 distinct CDR3 sequences, 7% to 9% detected once. No cell fractionation was done, so the repertoire covers all unsorted peripheral blood T cells. The specimen sequenced was blood. Receptor source: an adult in good health.

This clonotype is labeled as medium-sized. The V gene is TRBV20-1, the J gene TRBJ2-1; possibly TRBD2 for D (5 bases). Germline V gene lookup returns CDR1 DFQATT and CDR2 SNEGSKA (reference sequence). V lost 0 bases and J 7 bases, leaving 22 bases between the germline ends. The CDR3 covers 17 residues. CDR3 sequence reads: CSARDLLQRSEVNEQFF. CDR3 bases: TGCAGTGCTAGAGATCTTCTACAGCGGAGTGAGGTAAATGAGCAGTTCTTC.

This clonotype was picked up many times. The chain links TRBV15 to TRBJ2-4; 7 positions agree with TRBD1. Germline CDR1 reads LNHNV; CDR2 reads YYDKDF (reference sequence). This CDR3 has 18 residues. V shed 0 bases and J 2 bases; nucleotides not matched to a gene: 10. CDR3 coding DNA: TGTGCCACCAGCAGAGATGCCAGACAGGGAAGGACCAAAAACATTCAGTACTTC. It yields the protein CATSRDARQGRTKNIQYF. Combining the CDR3 with reference TRBV15 and TRBJ2-4 gives the whole variable domain DAMVIQNPRYQVTQFGKPVTLSCSQTLNHNVMYWYQQKSSQAPKLLFHYYDKDFNNEADTPDNFQSRRPNTSFCFLDIRSPGLGDTAMYLCATSRDARQGRTKNIQYFGAGTRLSVL.

This clonotype was seen repeatedly, ten times or more. The chain combines TRBV4-3 with TRBJ2-3; D perhaps matches TRBD2 (5 bases). CDR1 LGHNA and CDR2 YSLEER come from the germline V gene. Trimming pared 1 base from V and 4 bases from J, leaving 12 bases between. The CDR3 is 15 residues long. DNA of the CDR3: TGCGCCAGCAGCCAAGCCCCCGGGGTCCCAGATACGCAGTATTTT. Protein sequence: CASSQAPGVPDTQYF.

This clonotype is labeled as medium-sized. V is TRBV20-1 and J is TRBJ1-1; no firm D call. V was cut by 2 bases and J by 3 bases, with 13 bases left in between. Germline lookup yields CDR1 DFQATT and CDR2 SNEGSKA (reference sequence). CDR3 length: 14 residues. The CDR3 DNA sequence: TGCAGTGCTAGACGGGCCCTCTGGGACACTGAAGCTTTCTTT. Protein: CSARRALWDTEAFF.

This clonotype is judged medium-sized. V and J are TRBV25-1 and TRBJ1-1; possible D gene TRBD1, 5 bases. The CDR3 is 11 residues long. V was pared by 8 bases and J by 9 bases, with 13 bases between. Germline V gene sequence: CDR1 MGHDK, CDR2 SYGVNS. The CDR3 region is CASSDKGKAFF. The CDR3 DNA is TGTGCCAGCTCGGACAAGGGCAAAGCTTTCTTT.

The rearrangement joins TRBV7-2 to TRBJ2-7; TRBD1 matches 8 bases. With 1 base clipped from V and 2 bases from J, the junction kept 4 bases outside the gene matches. CDR3 length equals 15 residues. The germline V gene encodes CDR1 SGHTA and CDR2 FQGNSA. CDR3 DNA: TGTGCCAGCAGCTTAGAGACGGACAGGGCCTACGAGCAGTACTTC. Protein: CASSLETDRAYEQYF. The entire variable domain, with the rest obtained from reference TRBV7-2 and TRBJ2-7, is as follows: GAGVSQSPSNKVTEKGKDVELRCDPISGHTALYWYRQSLGQGLEFLIYFQGNSAPDKSGLPSDRFSAERTGGSVSTLTIQRTQQEDSAVYLCASSLETDRAYEQYFGPGTRLTVT.

This clonotype rates as medium-sized. This chain links TRBV7-2 with TRBJ2-2, with TRBD2 matching 7 bases. Germline V CDR1 and CDR2: SGHTA, FQGNSA. The trim removed 3 bases at V and 2 bases at J, leaving 6 bases unmatched. The CDR3 is 16 amino acids. CDR3 in amino acids: CASSFSGGSNTGELFF. CDR3 coding DNA: TGTGCCAGCAGCTTTTCCGGGGGGTCTAACACCGGGGAGCTGTTTTTT.

The sample holds a few counts of this clonotype. This chain connects TRBV4-3 to TRBJ2-1, with D tentatively TRBD2 (6 bases). Trimming left V 8 bases short and J 0 bases short, with 14 bases between. The length of the CDR3 is 15 residues. From germline, CDR1 is LGHNA and CDR2 YSLEER. The DNA of the CDR3 is TGCGCCAGCGGGGAAGCGGGCAGCTCCTACAATGAGCAGTTCTTC. Its protein is CASGEAGSSYNEQFF.

In its sample, this clonotype ranks as medium-sized. V gene TRBV28 combines with J gene TRBJ2-7, with 8 positions matching TRBD2. The J segment lost 2 bases and the V segment lost 7 bases, leaving 10 bases of the junction unmatched. CDR3 size: 15 residues. CDR1 is MDHEN and CDR2 is SYDVKM in the germline V gene. The CDR3 DNA is TGTGCCAGCAAAACCCCTTCAGCGGGAGCCTACGAGCAGTACTTC. Its protein is CASKTPSAGAYEQYF.

This clonotype was seen many times. The V call is TRBV30, the J call TRBJ1-1; D unresolved. Trimming removed 2 bases at V and 7 bases at J, with 17 bases between. Per the germline V gene, CDR1 is GTSNPN and CDR2 is SVGIG (reference sequence). The CDR3 loop spans 14 amino acids. As DNA, the CDR3 is TGTGCCTGGAGTACAGATTCTAGGGCACTTGAAGCTTTCTTT. This encodes CAWSTDSRALEAFF.

By share, this clonotype counts as medium-sized. The V call is TRBV30, the J call TRBJ2-7; D is perhaps TRBD2 (7 bases). The CDR3 is 13 amino acids. Germline CDR1 GTSNPN, CDR2 SVGIG (reference sequence). Trimming pared 2 bases from V and 1 base from J, leaving 9 bases between. This CDR3 reads CAWSRGGSYEQYF. The DNA of the CDR3 is TGTGCCTGGAGTAGGGGGGGGTCCTACGAGCAGTACTTC.

This clonotype was observed many times. The chain is built from TRBV5-1 and TRBJ2-4; possible D gene TRBD1, 5 bases. Trimming removed 0 bases at V and 5 bases at J, with 6 bases between. Looked up from germline, CDR1 is SGHRS and CDR2 is YFSETQ. The length of the CDR3 is 13 residues. DNA for the CDR3: TGCGCCAGCAGCTTGGACAGGCAAAACATTCAGTACTTC. It translates to CASSLDRQNIQYF.

V usage is TRBV18 and J usage is TRBJ2-1; TRBD2 aligns across 10 bases. Germline V gives CDR1 KGHSH, CDR2 LQKENI. Germline trimming cut 6 bases from V and 3 bases from J; bases unmatched to any gene: 2. The CDR3 is 14 amino acids. CDR3 in DNA: TGTGCCAGCTCCAGGACTAGCGGCTACAATGAGCAGTTCTTC. This sequence encodes CASSRTSGYNEQFF.

By proportion, this clonotype is medium-sized. The gene calls are TRBV29-1 and TRBJ1-1; a possible D gene is TRBD1 (6 bases). V lost 4 bases and J 5 bases, leaving 14 bases between the germline ends. The germline V gene has CDR1 SQVTM and CDR2 ANQGSEA. The CDR3 has 13 residues. This CDR3 reads CSVGGLGTTEAFF. The DNA of the CDR3 is TGCAGCGTTGGGGGGCTGGGAACGACTGAAGCTTTCTTT. The variable domain in full, with the rest retrieved from reference TRBV29-1 and TRBJ1-1, is SAVISQKPSRDICQRGTSLTIQCQVDSQVTMMFWYRQQPGQSLTLIATANQGSEATYESGFVIDKFPISRPNLTFSTLTVSNMSPEDSSIYLCSVGGLGTTEAFFGQGTRLTVV.

This clonotype rates as medium-sized. CDR3 nucleotide sequence: TGTGCCAGCCAGGAAGGAGGGGGCTCCTCCTACGAGCAGTACTTC. Translation: CASQEGGGSSYEQYF. The chain recombines TRBV2 with TRBJ2-7; D might be TRBD1 (7 bases). This CDR3 is 15 amino acids long. V lost 8 bases to trimming and J lost 0 bases, with 17 bases between them. Germline V gives CDR1 SNHLY, CDR2 FYNNEI.

The V call is TRBV11-2, the J call TRBJ1-2; 7 bases match TRBD1. Germline loops: CDR1 SGHAT, CDR2 FQNNGV. The CDR3 runs 15 residues. The trim removed 1 base at V and 5 bases at J, leaving 7 bases unmatched. The CDR3 DNA is TGTGCCAGCAGCTTAGGGACAGGATTTGATTATGGCTACACCTTC. Translated, it gives CASSLGTGFDYGYTF.

This clonotype is judged medium-sized. The chain links TRBV10-3 to TRBJ1-1; 9 bases agree with TRBD1. V dropped 2 bases and J dropped 4; count of bases not matched to a gene: 5. This CDR3 has 15 amino acids. Germline V gene data show CDR1 as ENHRY and CDR2 as SYGVKD. For the CDR3, the DNA is TGTGCCATCAGTGAGCCGGGACAGGGAGGCACTGAAGCTTTCTTT. Translated: CAISEPGQGGTEAFF.

This clonotype rates as medium-sized. The CDR3 sequence: CASSLVGPSYEQYF. The CDR3 DNA is TGTGCCAGCAGTTTGGTTGGGCCCTCCTACGAGCAGTACTTC. The rearrangement joins TRBV27 to TRBJ2-7, with D hard to call. V was clipped by 3 bases and J by 0 bases, with 9 bases between them. Germline V lookup: CDR1 MNHEY, CDR2 SMNVEV (reference sequence). There are 14 residues in the CDR3.

This clonotype counts as medium-sized. V is TRBV4-3 and J is TRBJ2-7; D may be TRBD2 (5 bases). Trimming stripped 0 bases from V and 4 bases from J, with 7 bases between. Germline assignment: CDR1 LGHNA and CDR2 YSLEER. The CDR3 runs 13 residues. CDR3 nucleotides: TGCGCCAGCAGCCAAGATAGAGGGTACGAGCAGTACTTC. Translating it yields CASSQDRGYEQYF.

Relative to its sample, this clonotype is medium-sized. The chain couples TRBV5-5 to TRBJ2-1; 8 nucleotides match TRBD1. The CDR3 extends over 15 amino acids. Germline V gives CDR1 SGHKS, CDR2 YYEKEE (reference sequence). With 2 bases clipped from V and 5 bases from J, the junction kept 6 bases outside the gene matches. The CDR3 bases are TGTGCCAGCAGCTTTCGTGGACAGGGTAACAATGAGCAGTTCTTC. Encoded protein: CASSFRGQGNNEQFF.

By share of the sample, this clonotype is medium-sized. This chain uses TRBV20-1 with TRBJ2-4; D is perhaps TRBD2 (6 bases). Trimming stripped 5 bases from V and 8 bases from J, with 16 bases between. The germline V gene encodes CDR1 DFQATT and CDR2 SNEGSKA (reference sequence). This CDR3 contains 13 residues. CDR3 DNA sequence: TGCAGTGCTGGGGACTTTCCATGGGACATTCAGTACTTC. Protein sequence: CSAGDFPWDIQYF.

In its sample, this clonotype ranks as medium-sized. V gene TRBV3-1 combines with J gene TRBJ2-7, with D maybe TRBD2 (5 bases). Trimming took 4 bases from V and 0 from J, leaving 22 bases between them. The CDR3 has 18 residues. Per germline, CDR1 LGHDT and CDR2 YNNKEL (reference sequence). The CDR3 sequence is CASSPTTNPWTSSYEQYF. The CDR3 DNA is TGTGCCAGCAGCCCGACAACGAACCCTTGGACTTCCTCCTACGAGCAGTACTTC.

By share, this clonotype ranks as medium-sized. The chain recombines TRBV18 with TRBJ2-2; no clear D gene. Germline V gene lookup returns CDR1 KGHSH and CDR2 LQKENI. Trimming pared 2 bases from V and 7 bases from J, leaving 5 bases between. This CDR3 spans 12 amino acids. The DNA for the CDR3 is TGTGCCAGCTCACCAGTCCTCGGGGAGCTGTTTTTT. As protein: CASSPVLGELFF.

Relative to its sample, this clonotype is medium-sized. This chain uses TRBV5-1 with TRBJ2-6; D not certain. Germline loops: CDR1 SGHRS, CDR2 YFSETQ. V lost 1 base to trimming and J lost 4 bases, with 12 bases between them. This CDR3 is 16 amino acids long. This CDR3 reads CASSLIMGNGANVLTF. In DNA form, the CDR3 reads TGCGCCAGCAGCTTGATTATGGGGAACGGGGCCAACGTCCTGACTTTC.

This clonotype is medium-sized (0.01 to 0.1%) within its sample. The chain joins TRBV5-6 to TRBJ2-6; D is uncertain. V was pared by 4 bases and J by 0 bases, with 5 bases between. Looked up from germline, CDR1 is SGHDT and CDR2 is YYEEEE. The CDR3 consists of 14 residues. The CDR3 DNA follows: TGTGCCAGCAGCCAGAGCTCTGGGGCCAACGTCCTGACTTTC. Translation: CASSQSSGANVLTF. Full variable domain (outside the CDR3, taken from reference TRBV5-6 and TRBJ2-6): DAGVTQSPTHLIKTRGQQVTLRCSPKSGHDTVSWYQQALGQGPQFIFQYYEEEERQRGNFPDRFSGHQFPNYSSELNVNALLLGDSALYLCASSQSSGANVLTFGAGSRLTVL.

The chain employs TRBV6-5 and TRBJ1-1; 9 bases line up with TRBD1. The CDR3 contains 19 residues. CDR1 and CDR2 (germline): MNHEY, SVGAGI. With 5 bases clipped from V and 5 bases from J, the junction kept 21 bases outside the gene matches. The CDR3 loop reads CASSTFFDRTGEGGTEAFF. The CDR3 DNA reads as TGTGCCAGCAGTACCTTTTTTGATCGGACAGGGGAAGGTGGAACTGAAGCTTTCTTT.

By sample fraction, this clonotype is medium-sized (0.01 to 0.1%). The chain carries TRBV2 and TRBJ2-2, with 9 bases that match TRBD1. This CDR3 has 14 amino acids. V dropped 6 bases and J dropped 6; count of bases not matched to a gene: 5. Germline V CDR1 and CDR2: SNHLY, FYNNEI. CDR3 amino acids: CASSRGTGSGELFF. The CDR3 DNA sequence: TGTGCCAGCAGCCGCGGGACAGGGTCCGGGGAGCTGTTTTTT.

This clonotype turned up a few times. The chain combines TRBV6-2 or TRBV6-3 with TRBJ2-1, with D maybe TRBD1 (6 bases). The CDR3 has 12 amino acids. Per germline, CDR1 MNHEY and CDR2 SVGEGT. The CDR3 is CASAGTHNEQFF. CDR3 coding DNA: TGTGCGTCGGCAGGGACACACAATGAGCAGTTCTTC.

In its sample, this clonotype was seen many times. The rearrangement links TRBV28 to TRBJ2-4; 16 nucleotides align to TRBD2. Germline CDR1 MDHEN, CDR2 SYDVKM. The ends lost 5 bases at V and 3 bases at J; junction bases unmatched: 7. CDR3 length: 18 residues. The CDR3 sequence is CASSGTSGGVIVKNIQYF. The CDR3, as DNA: TGTGCCAGCAGTGGGACTAGCGGGGGGGTAATTGTCAAAAACATTCAGTACTTC. Looking up the rest from reference TRBV28 and TRBJ2-4 gives the full variable domain: DVKVTQSSRYLVKRTGEKVFLECVQDMDHENMFWYRQDPGLGLRLIYFSYDVKMKEKGDIPEGYSVSREKKERFSLILESASTNQTSMYLCASSGTSGGVIVKNIQYFGAGTRLSVL.